The subject of this entry is one TCR beta chain. No antigen is known for it. Sampled blood was obtained at baseline, cycle 4 day 1, and cycle 7 day 1. This sample was included in a study of OX40 agonist ivuxolimab in advanced cancers. Study in general: Dose-escalation patients suffered from hepatocellular carcinoma, melanoma, renal cell or head and neck cancer.

Points from the study as a whole: The investigators did not determine what antigen specificity the expanded peripheral T cells had.

CDR1 is LNHDA and CDR2 is SQIVND in the germline V gene (reference sequence). The V and J ends lost 7 bases and 0 bases, in that order; junction bases with no gene match: 4. The CDR3 has 15 residues. TCRdb keeps only in-frame clones here, not all; method: immunoSEQ multiplex PCR. The repertoire holds fewer than 200,000 clones, with 94% as singletons. This chain uses TRBV19 with TRBJ1-5, with 9 bases lining up with TRBD1. The sequence was obtained from an adult with an advanced solid tumor such as melanoma, head and neck, liver or kidney cancer. The sequences come from CD4+ or CD8+ T cells sorted from blood, collected in a trial of the OX40 agonist ivuxolimab. The CDR3, as DNA: TGTGCCAGTACTTGGACAGGGGTTAGCAATCAGCCCCAGCATTTT. As protein: CASTWTGVSNQPQHF.